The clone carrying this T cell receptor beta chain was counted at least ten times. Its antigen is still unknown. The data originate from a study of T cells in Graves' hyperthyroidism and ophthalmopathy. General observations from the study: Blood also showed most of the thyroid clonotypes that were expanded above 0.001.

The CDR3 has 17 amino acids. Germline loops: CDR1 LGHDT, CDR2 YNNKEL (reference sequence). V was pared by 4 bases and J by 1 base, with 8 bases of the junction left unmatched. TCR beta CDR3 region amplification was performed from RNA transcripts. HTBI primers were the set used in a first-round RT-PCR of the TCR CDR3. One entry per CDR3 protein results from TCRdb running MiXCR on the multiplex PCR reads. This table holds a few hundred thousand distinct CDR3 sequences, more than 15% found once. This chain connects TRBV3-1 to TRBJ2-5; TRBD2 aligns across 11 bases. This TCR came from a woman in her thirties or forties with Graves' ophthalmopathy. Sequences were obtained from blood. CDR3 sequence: CASSRGGLAGLQETQYF. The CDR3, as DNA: TGTGCCAGCAGCCGAGGAGGACTAGCGGGCCTCCAAGAGACCCAGTACTTC.